Shown below are 5 T cell receptor beta chains from a single sample sequenced in a study of regulatory T cells in long-lasting Graves disease. Documented time point: newly diagnosed GD, antithyroid drugs for less than 3 months. Researchers made the TCR library from RNA that was extracted from PBMCs. The authors built TCR beta libraries using iRepertoire HTBI primers and Arm-PCR of CDR3 regions. In TCRdb, the multiplex PCR reads were re-called with MiXCR into one record per CDR3 protein. The table records some 230,000 distinct CDR3 sequences, 18% of them present only once. Sequenced material: peripheral blood mononuclear cells (PBMCs), taken at new diagnosis, from a patient treated with antithyroid drugs. The receptors come from a female donor with Graves disease.

This clonotype was picked up many times. This rearrangement joins TRBV5-1 to TRBJ1-1; D is possibly TRBD1 (5 bases). The CDR3 is 15 amino acids. Germline lookup yields CDR1 SGHRS and CDR2 YFSETQ. Trimming pared 2 bases from V and 3 bases from J, leaving 14 bases between. The CDR3: CASSFIVGQDTEAFF. For the CDR3, the DNA is TGCGCCAGCAGCTTCATAGTCGGACAAGACACTGAAGCTTTCTTT.

In its sample, this clonotype was seen many times. This chain links TRBV12-3 or TRBV12-4 with TRBJ2-1; D unresolved. Trimming took off 6 bases at V and 14 bases at J, with 14 bases between the two ends. The CDR3 runs to 11 residues. The CDR3 spells CASSMALKKFF. The CDR3 nucleotides are TGTGCCAGCAGCATGGCCCTTAAGAAGTTCTTC.

This clonotype has at least ten counts. This rearrangement joins TRBV19 to TRBJ2-7, with TRBD2 matching 10 bases. CDR3 length: 13 amino acids. Germline V CDR1 and CDR2: LNHDA, SQIVND (reference sequence). V shed 6 bases, J shed 6 bases, and the junction held 5 bases outside the gene matches. The CDR3 bases are TGTGCCAGTAGACCTAGCGGGAGTCGCGAGCAGTACTTC. Its translation is CASRPSGSREQYF. Supplemented by reference TRBV19 and TRBJ2-7, the full variable domain reads DGGITQSPKYLFRKEGQNVTLSCEQNLNHDAMYWYRQDPGQGLRLIYYSQIVNDFQKGDIAEGYSVSREKKESFPLTVTSAQKNPTAFYLCASRPSGSREQYFGPGTRLTVT.

This clonotype appeared a few times. A much more abundant neighbour one base away suggests this may be a read error. The chain recombines TRBV12-3 or TRBV12-4 with TRBJ2-7, with 11 positions matching TRBD2. CDR3 length: 14 amino acids. This CDR3 reads CAGSWGLAGGKQYF. The CDR3 nucleotides read TGTGCCGGCAGTTGGGGCCTAGCGGGAGGCAAGCAGTACTTC.

This clonotype came up many times. This rearrangement joins TRBV19 to TRBJ1-3; D gene unclear. Trimming took off 3 bases at V and 1 base at J, with 7 bases between the two ends. CDR3 length: 14 amino acids. Per the germline V gene, CDR1 is LNHDA and CDR2 is SQIVND (reference sequence). CDR3 in amino acids: CASSMRPSGNTIYF. As DNA, the CDR3 is TGTGCCAGTAGTATGAGGCCGTCTGGAAACACCATATATTTT. The whole variable domain, filled in from reference TRBV19 and TRBJ1-3, reads DGGITQSPKYLFRKEGQNVTLSCEQNLNHDAMYWYRQDPGQGLRLIYYSQIVNDFQKGDIAEGYSVSREKKESFPLTVTSAQKNPTAFYLCASSMRPSGNTIYFGEGSWLTVV.